Below, 11 T cell receptor beta chains from the same sample are listed, as sequenced in a study of read filtering for tumor transcriptome and immune sequencing (dated by TCRdb to 2020 to 2021). The instrument given in TCRdb is Illumina HiSeq 4000. TCR libraries were constructed from 400 ng RNA using the Immunoverse kit, and molecular barcoded adaptors covering alpha/delta and beta/gamma chains were employed. In TCRdb, the public reads were trimmed at Q25 with fastp and aligned with MiXCR, with productive beta chains retained. Duplicate CDR3 protein sequences are folded into a single record with the most common DNA and genes. This sample gives fewer than 45,000 distinct CDR3 sequences in total; 12% of them show up just once. Together, the top ten hold about 38% of the sample. Source material: a population of CD138-negative cells sorted from bone marrow. The cell subset or site label here, explained by the study, means: bone marrow mononuclear cells depleted of CD138+ plasma/myeloma cells by negative magnetic selection. The receptors here all came from a donor aged 40 or over with multiple myeloma.

This clonotype was recorded many times. The chain recombines TRBV28 with TRBJ1-2; a weak D match, TRBD1 (6 bases). Germline V gene lookup returns CDR1 MDHEN and CDR2 SYDVKM. This CDR3 region has 13 residues. V dropped 8 bases and J dropped 0 bases, with 10 bases sitting between them. CDR3 sequence (DNA): TGTGCCAGCGAGGACAGCGCTAACTATGGCTACACCTTC. As protein: CASEDSANYGYTF.

To note about this clonotype: A clone one base away is much larger, so this may be a read error. The genes are TRBV29-1 and TRBJ2-1; no firm D call. The CDR3 is made up of 12 amino acids. Germline assignment: CDR1 SQVTM and CDR2 ANQGSEA. The CDR3 here is CGVEADSNEQFF. The CDR3 nucleotides are TGCGGCGTTGAAGCCGACTCGAATGAGCAGTTCTTC.

Regarding this clonotype: A much larger clone is a single base away; this may be a read error. The rearrangement uses TRBV20-1 and TRBJ2-7, with a possible D match to TRBD1 (6 bases). The germline CDR1 and CDR2 sequences are DFQATT and SNEGSKA (reference sequence). The CDR3 is made up of 15 amino acids. Deletions cut 0 bases from V and 5 bases from J, with 17 bases between. The CDR3 loop is CSARDGGRGANEQYF. The CDR3 bases are TGCAGTGCTAGAGATGGGGGCAGGGGCGCGAACGAGCAGTACTTC.

This clonotype was seen ten or more times. The genes are TRBV5-1 and TRBJ2-1; 12 bases are shared with TRBD2. V trimming: 4 bases; J trimming: 4 bases; junction bases outside the gene matches: 6. Per the germline V gene, CDR1 is SGHRS and CDR2 is YFSETQ. This CDR3 has 16 amino acids. CDR3 protein: CASSPRLAGAYNEQFF. CDR3 nucleotide sequence: TGCGCCAGCAGCCCCCGACTAGCGGGGGCTTACAATGAGCAGTTCTTC.

To note about this clonotype: A much larger clone differs by one base, so this may be a read error. The CDR3 protein is CASSLGVDQPQHF. CDR3 bases: TGTGCCAGCAGTTTGGGAGTAGATCAGCCCCAGCATTTT. The gene calls are TRBV12-3 or TRBV12-4 and TRBJ1-5; D unresolved. V was shortened by 3 bases and J by 5 bases, with 8 bases between the two germline ends. The CDR3 has 13 residues.

This clonotype was detected once. This may arise from a read error, as a much more abundant clone is one base away. J is TRBJ1-2 and V is TRBV30; D is perhaps TRBD1 (5 bases). Per germline, CDR1 GTSNPN and CDR2 SVGIG (reference sequence). This CDR3 region has 12 residues. CDR3 nucleotides: TGTGCCTGGAGTGTGGGGGTCTATGGCCACACCTTC. Translating it yields CAWSVGVYGHTF.

This clonotype was observed at least ten times. The gene calls are TRBV20-1 and TRBJ2-3; tentative D call: TRBD2 (6 bases). The germline V gene has CDR1 DFQATT and CDR2 SNEGSKA (reference sequence). The germline V and J ends were trimmed by 1 base and 7 bases, with 9 bases remaining between them. The CDR3 consists of 12 residues. CDR3 protein: CSARARGNTQYF. The CDR3 DNA follows: TGCAGTGCTAGAGCCCGGGGGAATACGCAGTATTTT.

The sample holds many counts of this clonotype. The chain employs TRBV28 and TRBJ2-5; D gene unclear. The CDR3 spans 13 residues. CDR1 and CDR2 from the germline V gene are MDHEN and SYDVKM. Trimming took off 3 bases at V and 4 bases at J, with 9 bases between the two ends. The DNA for the CDR3 is TGTGCCAGCAGTTTTGGGTCTACAGAGACCCAGTACTTC. Translation: CASSFGSTETQYF.

This clonotype was detected a few times. This clone may be a read error of a much larger clone one base away. CDR3 sequence: CASRVRGGTEAFF. In DNA form, the CDR3 reads TGCGCCAGCAGGGTGCGGGGAGGCACTGAAGCTTTCTTT. The gene calls are TRBV4-1 and TRBJ1-1; D not resolved. The germline V and J ends were trimmed by 6 bases and 4 bases, with 12 bases remaining between them. The germline CDR1 and CDR2 sequences are MGHRA and YSYEKL. The CDR3 has 13 amino acids.

In this sample, this clonotype turned up many times. V usage is TRBV12-3 or TRBV12-4 and J usage is TRBJ2-3, with 12 bases that match TRBD2. V trimming: 5 bases; J trimming: 4 bases; junction bases outside the gene matches: 7. The CDR3 extends over 16 amino acids. CDR3 protein: CASSPRLAGASDTQYF. The CDR3 bases are TGTGCCAGCAGTCCGAGACTAGCGGGGGCCTCAGATACGCAGTATTTT.

This clonotype showed up just a few times. V is TRBV30 and J is TRBJ2-1; D unresolved. Trimming took 2 bases from V and 10 from J, leaving 9 bases between them. This CDR3 contains 11 residues. Germline CDR1 is GTSNPN and CDR2 is SVGIG (reference sequence). CDR3 region: CAWSSRTEQFF. The CDR3, as DNA: TGTGCCTGGAGTTCAAGGACCGAGCAGTTCTTC.